This record looks at one T cell receptor beta chain sequence and its context. Antigen unknown. This entry is derived from a study of human T cells and chemical hapten exposure. Whole-study context: Reading of the patch tests, which applied 0.01% DPC to the upper back, occurred at 6 days. Patients having alopecia areata, totalis or universalis were mostly female.

One entry per CDR3 protein, called by TCRdb with MiXCR from the RACE reads. This sample has some 400,000 distinct CDR3 sequences; 4% to 5.5% occur once, and the top ten carry under 3%. The germline V gene encodes CDR1 WSHSY and CDR2 SAAADI. V gave up 4 bases and J gave up 7 bases, with 19 bases separating them. CDR3 size: 16 residues. General study findings and limits: Significantly greater numbers of large CDR3 similarity clusters came from expanded TCRs than from controls.

Stated time point: patch test 1, 2 weeks after DPC sensitization. Treatment in this sample: therapeutic diphenylcyclopropenone sensitization with weekly scalp DPC. It was from unfractionated whole blood that total RNA was extracted. The sequencing used whole blood, collected in connection with sensitization to the hapten diphenylcyclopropenone (DPC). This clonotype was obtained from a woman in her 50s with alopecia areata. Some clones in this sample may be carry-over from other donors' samples. The chain has TRBV10-2 and TRBJ1-4; no clear D. The CDR3 sequence is CASSGKLEGRGEKLFF. In nucleotides, the CDR3 is TGCGCCAGCAGTGGGAAGTTGGAGGGCCGGGGTGAAAAACTGTTTTTT.